Following are 13 T cell receptor beta chains from one sample sequenced in a study of cytomegalovirus exposure and HLA in healthy donors. The PCR ran on 60 Vbeta and 13 Jbeta primers. Libraries were prepared by immunoSEQ multiplex PCR; TCRdb keeps only in-frame clonotypes and omits some of them. This sample carries approximately 110,000 clones, 70% to 80% of them seen once, and the ten largest clones take roughly 2.5%. The specimen was PBMCs. These receptors were taken from a man in his fifties or sixties in good health and CMV-seropositive.

The chain joins TRBV23-1 to TRBJ1-4; 9 nucleotides align to TRBD1. TRBV23-1 is an ORF, with its function uncertain. V lost 6 bases, J lost 7 bases, and 9 bases stayed unmatched. This CDR3 comprises 15 residues. This CDR3 is CASRYRTGEGEKLFF. The CDR3 DNA is TGCGCCAGCAGGTATCGGACAGGGGAAGGTGAAAAACTGTTTTTT.

This sequence joins TRBV5-4 and TRBJ1-4; TRBD1 matches 8 bases. J lost 5 bases, V lost 3 bases, and 6 bases had no gene match. Per germline, CDR1 SGHNT and CDR2 YYREEE (reference sequence). This CDR3 region has 15 residues. The CDR3 reads CASSSGGTGNEKLFF. The CDR3 region has the DNA TGTGCCAGCAGCTCCGGGGGGACAGGAAATGAAAAACTGTTTTTT.

A remark on this clone: Other nucleotide sequences in the sample specify the same CDR3. The rearrangement uses TRBV6-6 and TRBJ1-4; TRBD1 aligns across 7 bases. V shed 0 bases and J 8 bases; nucleotides not matched to a gene: 3. Germline V gene data show CDR1 as MNHNY and CDR2 as SVGAGI (reference sequence). CDR3 length equals 14 residues. CDR3 sequence: CASSYSLQGEKLFF. CDR3 in DNA: TGTGCCAGCAGTTACTCTCTACAGGGGGAAAAACTGTTTTTT.

V is TRBV27 and J is TRBJ1-1, with 7 bases matching TRBD1. V shed 4 bases, J shed 8 bases, and the junction held 7 bases outside the gene matches. The CDR3 covers 13 residues. Germline CDR1 and CDR2: MNHEY and SMNVEV (reference sequence). CDR3: CASSSNRQGEAFF. The CDR3 nucleotides are TGTGCCAGCAGTTCGAACCGACAGGGAGAAGCTTTCTTT.

This chain links TRBV2 with TRBJ2-2; maybe TRBD1 (5 bases). Germline CDR1 and CDR2: SNHLY and FYNNEI. The CDR3 contains 17 residues. V was pared by 4 bases and J by 0 bases, with 15 bases between. The CDR3 loop reads CASSGTHWTTNTGELFF. As DNA, the CDR3 is TGTGCCAGCAGTGGGACACATTGGACCACGAACACCGGGGAGCTGTTTTTT.

J is TRBJ2-1 and V is TRBV4-2; no clear D. Germline CDR1 is LGHNA and CDR2 is YNFKEQ. This CDR3 is 15 amino acids long. The V end lost 4 bases, the J end lost 0 bases, and 10 bases lay between the germline ends. This CDR3 is CASSLNPLSYNEQFF. In nucleotides, the CDR3 is TGTGCCAGCAGCCTTAATCCCCTCTCCTACAATGAGCAGTTCTTC.

This chain connects TRBV2 to TRBJ1-3; unclear D gene. CDR1 and CDR2 (germline): SNHLY, FYNNEI. This CDR3 is built from 15 residues. Trimming cost V 2 bases and J 8 bases, with 16 bases left between them. The CDR3 DNA sequence: TGTGCCAGCAGTGAACTCACAGCCTCTGGTGACACCATATATTTT. Its translation is CASSELTASGDTIYF.

V usage is TRBV18 and J usage is TRBJ2-7; 10 nucleotides agree with TRBD1. CDR3 length: 16 residues. CDR1 and CDR2 (germline): KGHSH, LQKENI. The V segment lost 3 bases and the J segment 3 bases; nucleotides outside the gene matches: 8. CDR3 residues: CASSPYPGTGDYEQYF. CDR3 DNA sequence: TGTGCCAGCTCACCTTATCCGGGGACAGGGGACTACGAGCAGTACTTC. The entire variable domain, with the rest obtained from reference TRBV18 and TRBJ2-7, is as follows: NAGVMQNPRHLVRRRGQEARLRCSPMKGHSHVYWYRQLPEEGLKFMVYLQKENIIDESGMPKERFSAEFPKEGPSILRIQQVVRGDSAAYFCASSPYPGTGDYEQYFGPGTRLTVT.

This clone was observed once. The J gene is TRBJ2-7, the V gene TRBV14; no firm D call. Germline V gives CDR1 SGHDN, CDR2 FVKESK. V gave up 0 bases and J gave up 4 bases, with 10 bases separating them. This CDR3 has 14 amino acids. The DNA for the CDR3 is TGTGCCAGCAGCCAAGATCTTAGAGGTTACGAGCAGTACTTC. It codes for CASSQDLRGYEQYF.

Only a few counts were recorded for this clone. The CDR3 here is CASRTGARNEQFF. The CDR3 coding sequence is TGTGCCAGCAGAACAGGGGCGAGGAATGAGCAGTTCTTC. J is TRBJ2-1 and V is TRBV6-1, with 7 bases that match TRBD1. The CDR3 totals 13 residues. J gave up 7 bases and V 6 bases, and 6 bases lay outside the gene matches. Germline CDR1 and CDR2: MNHNS and SASEGT.

The chain carries TRBV30 and TRBJ2-1; 9 nucleotides line up with TRBD1. CDR3 length: 14 residues. The germline gives CDR1 GTSNPN, CDR2 SVGIG (reference sequence). V trimming: 1 base; J trimming: 8 bases; junction bases outside the gene matches: 6. The CDR3 DNA reads TGTGCCTGGAGTGAAGGGACAGGGACAGATGAGCAGTTCTTC. It is translated as CAWSEGTGTDEQFF.

Worth noting for this clone: This sample includes further DNA sequences coding for the same CDR3. V gene TRBV27 combines with J gene TRBJ1-1; no clear D gene. V lost 2 bases and J 5 bases, leaving 12 bases between the germline ends. CDR1 is MNHEY, CDR2 SMNVEV, per germline (reference sequence). This CDR3 is 14 amino acids long. The CDR3 sequence: CASSLTLGGTEAFF. CDR3 DNA sequence: TGTGCCAGCAGTTTAACGCTCGGAGGGACTGAAGCTTTCTTT.

The chain carries TRBV5-1 and TRBJ2-7; the match to TRBD1 covers 7 bases. Germline V gene data show CDR1 as SGHRS and CDR2 as YFSETQ. The CDR3 runs to 16 residues. With V trimmed by 0 bases and J by 9 bases, 15 bases remained unmatched. The chain's CDR3 is CASSLGPGVGQVRQYF. Here the CDR3 DNA reads TGCGCCAGCAGCTTGGGGCCCGGGGTTGGACAGGTTCGGCAGTACTTC.